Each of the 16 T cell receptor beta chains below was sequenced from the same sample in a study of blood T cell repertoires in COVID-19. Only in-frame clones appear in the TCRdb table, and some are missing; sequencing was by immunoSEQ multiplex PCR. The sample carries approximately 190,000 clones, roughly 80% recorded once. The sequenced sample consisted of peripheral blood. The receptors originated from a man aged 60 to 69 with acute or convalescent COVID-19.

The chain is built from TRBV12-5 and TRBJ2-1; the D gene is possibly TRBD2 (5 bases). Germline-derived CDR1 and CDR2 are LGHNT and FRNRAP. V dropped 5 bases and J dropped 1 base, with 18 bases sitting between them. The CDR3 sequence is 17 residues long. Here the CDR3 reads CASGPQPDGISYNEQFF. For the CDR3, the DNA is TGTGCTAGTGGTCCTCAACCGGACGGGATTTCCTACAATGAGCAGTTCTTC.

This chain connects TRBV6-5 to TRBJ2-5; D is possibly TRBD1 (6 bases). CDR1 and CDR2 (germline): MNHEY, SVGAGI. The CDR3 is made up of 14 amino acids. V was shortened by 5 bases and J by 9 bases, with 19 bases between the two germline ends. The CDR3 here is CASSPGDPQRAQYF. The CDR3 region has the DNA TGTGCCAGCAGTCCAGGGGACCCCCAGAGGGCCCAGTACTTC.

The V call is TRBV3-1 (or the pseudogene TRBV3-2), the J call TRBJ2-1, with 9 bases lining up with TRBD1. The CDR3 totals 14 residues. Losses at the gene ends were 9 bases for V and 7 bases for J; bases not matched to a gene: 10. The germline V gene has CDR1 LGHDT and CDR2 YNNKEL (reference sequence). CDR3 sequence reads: CARRRDRAYNEQFF. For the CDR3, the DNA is TGTGCCAGGCGAAGGGACAGGGCTTATAATGAGCAGTTCTTC.

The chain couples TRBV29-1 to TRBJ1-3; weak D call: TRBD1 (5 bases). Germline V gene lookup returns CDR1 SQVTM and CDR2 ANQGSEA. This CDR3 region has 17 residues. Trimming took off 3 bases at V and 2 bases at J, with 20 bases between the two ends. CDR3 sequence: CSVDYRMPLRPGNTIYF. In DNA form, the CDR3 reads TGCAGCGTTGATTACAGGATGCCTTTGAGACCTGGAAACACCATATATTTT.

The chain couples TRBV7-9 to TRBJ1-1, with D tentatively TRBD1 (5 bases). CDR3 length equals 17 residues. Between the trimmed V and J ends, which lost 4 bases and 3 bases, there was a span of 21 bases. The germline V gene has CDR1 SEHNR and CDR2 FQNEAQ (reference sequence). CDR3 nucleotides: TGTGCCAGCAGCTCACTCGGGGGGAGATCAGTGTACACTGAAGCTTTCTTT. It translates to CASSSLGGRSVYTEAFF.

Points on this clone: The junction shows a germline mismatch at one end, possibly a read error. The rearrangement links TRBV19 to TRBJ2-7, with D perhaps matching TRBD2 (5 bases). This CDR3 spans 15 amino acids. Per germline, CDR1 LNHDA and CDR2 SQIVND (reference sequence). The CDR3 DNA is TGTGCCAGTAGTGCTGCCTCCTGGACTTCCTCCGAGCAGTACTTC. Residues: CASSAASWTSSEQYF.

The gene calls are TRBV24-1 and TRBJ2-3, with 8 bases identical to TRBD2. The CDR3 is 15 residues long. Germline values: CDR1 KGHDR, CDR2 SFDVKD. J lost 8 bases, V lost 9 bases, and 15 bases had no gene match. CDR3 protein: CATGGDEREFLTQYF. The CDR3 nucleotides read TGTGCCACCGGTGGGGATGAGCGGGAGTTTCTTACGCAGTATTTT.

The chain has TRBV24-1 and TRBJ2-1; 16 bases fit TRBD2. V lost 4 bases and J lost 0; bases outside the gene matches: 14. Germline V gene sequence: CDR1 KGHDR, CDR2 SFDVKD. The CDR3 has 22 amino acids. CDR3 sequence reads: CATSDAGLAGGTGKSSYNEQFF. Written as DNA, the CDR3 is TGTGCCACCAGTGACGCGGGACTAGCGGGAGGGACGGGGAAGAGCTCCTACAATGAGCAGTTCTTC.

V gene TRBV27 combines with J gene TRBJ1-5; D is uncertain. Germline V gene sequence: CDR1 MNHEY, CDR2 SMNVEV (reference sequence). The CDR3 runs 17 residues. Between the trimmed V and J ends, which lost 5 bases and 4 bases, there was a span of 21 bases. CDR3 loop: CASSRFSRFNVNQPQHF. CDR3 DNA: TGTGCCAGCAGTCGTTTTTCTCGGTTCAACGTAAATCAGCCCCAGCATTTT.

The CDR3 loop is CASSLERTFGYTF. The CDR3 bases are TGCGCCAGCAGCCTTGAGCGGACGTTTGGCTACACCTTC. The chain couples TRBV4-1 to TRBJ1-2; D is unresolved. The CDR3 totals 13 residues. V was pared by 4 bases and J by 7 bases, with 13 bases between. CDR1 is MGHRA and CDR2 is YSYEKL in the germline V gene.

For the CDR3, the DNA is TGTGCCAGCAGCTTACATCAGCGTACCACCAATGAGCAGTTCTTC. It yields the protein CASSLHQRTTNEQFF. The chain employs TRBV7-8 and TRBJ2-1; D is unclear. The CDR3 runs to 15 residues. V dropped 2 bases and J dropped 6 bases, with 14 bases sitting between them. Germline-derived CDR1 and CDR2 are SGHVS and FQNEAQ.

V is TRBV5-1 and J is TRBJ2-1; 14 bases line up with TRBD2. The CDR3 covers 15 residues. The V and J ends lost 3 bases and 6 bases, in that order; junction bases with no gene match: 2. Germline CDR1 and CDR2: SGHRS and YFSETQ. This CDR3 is CASSSGTSGSNEQFF. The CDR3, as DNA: TGCGCCAGCAGCTCCGGGACTAGCGGGAGCAATGAGCAGTTCTTC.

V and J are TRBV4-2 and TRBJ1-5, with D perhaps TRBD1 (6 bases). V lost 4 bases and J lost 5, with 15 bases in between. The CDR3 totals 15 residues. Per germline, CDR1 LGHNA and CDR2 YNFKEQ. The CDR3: CASSPTTGADQPQHF. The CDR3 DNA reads TGTGCCAGCAGCCCAACGACAGGAGCCGATCAGCCCCAGCATTTT.

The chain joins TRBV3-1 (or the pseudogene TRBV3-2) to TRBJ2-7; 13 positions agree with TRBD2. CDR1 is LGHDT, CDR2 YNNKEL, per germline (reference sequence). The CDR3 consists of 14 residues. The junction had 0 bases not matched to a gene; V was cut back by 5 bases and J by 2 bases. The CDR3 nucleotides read TGTGCCAGCAGCACTAGCGGGGGGGCCTACGAGCAGTACTTC. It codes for CASSTSGGAYEQYF.

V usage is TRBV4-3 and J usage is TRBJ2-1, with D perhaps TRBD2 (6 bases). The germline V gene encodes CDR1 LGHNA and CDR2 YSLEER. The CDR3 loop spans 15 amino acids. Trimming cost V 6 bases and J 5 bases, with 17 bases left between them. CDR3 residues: CASSPGLSTDNEQFF. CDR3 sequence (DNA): TGCGCCAGCAGTCCGGGACTCTCCACTGACAATGAGCAGTTCTTC.

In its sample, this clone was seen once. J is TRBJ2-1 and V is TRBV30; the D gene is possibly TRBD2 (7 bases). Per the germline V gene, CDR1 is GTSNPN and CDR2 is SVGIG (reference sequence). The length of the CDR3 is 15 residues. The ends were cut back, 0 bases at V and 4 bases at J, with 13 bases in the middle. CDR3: CAWSVRGAGYNEQFF. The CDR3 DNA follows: TGTGCCTGGAGTGTACGGGGGGCAGGGTACAATGAGCAGTTCTTC.